These 28 T cell receptor beta chains were all obtained from the same sample, sequenced in a study of regulatory T cells in long-lasting Graves disease. Building the TCR beta libraries relied on iRepertoire HTBI primers, and CDR3 regions underwent Arm-PCR. From the multiplex PCR reads, TCRdb called clonotypes with MiXCR, one entry per CDR3 protein. This repertoire shows roughly 700,000 distinct CDR3 sequences, around 32% found once; its top ten account for around 42%. Regarding time point: persistent/refractory GD, antithyroid drugs over 5 years with positive TRAb. Generation of the TCR library employed RNA extracted from PBMCs. Sequenced material: peripheral blood mononuclear cells (PBMCs), taken when the disease was refractory, from a patient treated with antithyroid drugs. These receptor sequences come from a female donor with Graves disease.

The table lists this clonotype with a few counts. The chain has TRBV7-8 and TRBJ1-5, with D hard to call. The CDR3 consists of 17 residues. CDR1 is SGHVS and CDR2 is FQNEAQ in the germline V gene. V shed 1 base and J shed 7 bases, with 20 bases lying between them. The DNA of the CDR3 is TGTGCCAGCAGCTTAGTGGTACGGGGTTTGGGAGGGCAGCCCCAGCATTTT. It is translated as CASSLVVRGLGGQPQHF.

This clonotype showed up many times. The V call is TRBV2, the J call TRBJ1-2, with D unclear. This CDR3 contains 13 residues. Germline V CDR1 and CDR2: SNHLY, FYNNEI. Trimming left V 7 bases short and J 1 base short, with 10 bases between. CDR3 nucleotide sequence: TGTGCCAGCATTGCAGGTCTTAACTATGGCTACACCTTC. As protein: CASIAGLNYGYTF.

This chain joins TRBV3-1 and TRBJ1-4; D is unclear. The germline gives CDR1 LGHDT, CDR2 YNNKEL (reference sequence). CDR3 length equals 14 residues. Trimming shortened V by 4 bases and J by 4 bases, and 10 bases separated the two germline ends. The CDR3 nucleotides read TGTGCCAGCAGCCCAACCCAGCTTAATGAAAAACTGTTTTTT. It translates to CASSPTQLNEKLFF.

Only a few counts were recorded for this clonotype. The CDR3 DNA sequence: TGTGCCAGCAGCTTAAGCGGAATTAGCACAGATACGCAGTATTTT. Protein: CASSLSGISTDTQYF. The chain joins TRBV7-2 to TRBJ2-3, with D maybe TRBD2 (5 bases). The CDR3 extends over 15 amino acids. The germline V gene has CDR1 SGHTA and CDR2 FQGNSA. V shed 2 bases and J shed 0 bases, with 9 bases lying between them.

This clonotype was recorded at least ten times. The gene calls are TRBV11-2 and TRBJ2-5; D gene unclear. V dropped 2 bases and J dropped 1 base, with 11 bases sitting between them. The CDR3 contains 15 residues. Germline CDR1 SGHAT, CDR2 FQNNGV. This chain's CDR3 is CASSLNVQVQETQYF. In nucleotides, the CDR3 is TGTGCCAGCAGCTTAAACGTCCAAGTCCAAGAGACCCAGTACTTC.

The genes are TRBV11-2 and TRBJ2-5, with D perhaps assigned TRBD1 or TRBD2 (5 bases each). The length of the CDR3 is 13 residues. The germline V gene has CDR1 SGHAT and CDR2 FQNNGV. Trimming removed 4 bases at V and 1 base at J, with 7 bases between. CDR3 in amino acids: CASSYGAQETQYF. CDR3 in DNA: TGTGCCAGCAGCTACGGGGCCCAAGAGACCCAGTACTTC. Drawing the rest from reference TRBV11-2 and TRBJ2-5, the complete variable domain is EAGVAQSPRYKIIEKRQSVAFWCNPISGHATLYWYQQILGQGPKLLIQFQNNGVVDDSQLPKDRFSAERLKGVDSTLKIQPAKLEDSAVYLCASSYGAQETQYFGPGTRLLVL.

This clonotype was detected only a few times. V and J are TRBV3-1 and TRBJ1-2; 8 bases line up with TRBD1. Germline V gene sequence: CDR1 LGHDT, CDR2 YNNKEL (reference sequence). CDR3 size: 15 residues. V shed 3 bases, J shed 4 bases, and the junction held 7 bases outside the gene matches. The CDR3 region has the DNA TGTGCCAGCAGCCAGGGACAGGATTATATCTATGGCTACACCTTC. Its translation: CASSQGQDYIYGYTF.

A word on this clonotype: This is likely a read error, given that the CDR3 carries no conserved phenylalanine or tryptophan at its end. The chain employs TRBV14 and TRBJ1-1, with 7 bases fitting TRBD1. In germline, CDR1 is SGHDN, CDR2 FVKESK. The J segment lost 5 bases and the V segment lost 4 bases, leaving 4 bases of the junction unmatched. This CDR3 region has 13 residues. This CDR3 reads CASSPRGWTEAFL. The CDR3 DNA sequence: TGTGCCAGCAGCCCCAGGGGGTGGACTGAAGCTTTCCTT.

The V and J genes are TRBV19 and TRBJ2-5; D unresolved. The CDR3 has 13 amino acids. From germline, CDR1 is LNHDA and CDR2 SQIVND (reference sequence). V was cut by 0 bases and J by 5 bases, with 7 bases left in between. This CDR3 reads CASSIDGVETQYF. CDR3 sequence (DNA): TGTGCCAGTAGTATAGATGGAGTGGAGACCCAGTACTTC.

The J gene is TRBJ2-7, the V gene TRBV20-1; D possibly corresponds to TRBD2 (6 bases). Germline assignment: CDR1 DFQATT and CDR2 SNEGSKA (reference sequence). V dropped 0 bases and J dropped 2 bases, with 11 bases sitting between them. The CDR3 is 14 amino acids. The CDR3 region has the DNA TGCAGTGCTAGAGAGCTCAGGAGGGCCTACGAGCAGTACTTC. It codes for CSARELRRAYEQYF.

This clonotype was counted ten times or more. This chain joins TRBV28 and TRBJ2-5; D might be TRBD1 (6 bases). V lost 6 bases to trimming and J lost 2 bases, with 13 bases between them. The CDR3 sequence is 14 residues long. CDR1 MDHEN and CDR2 SYDVKM come from the germline V gene. The CDR3 loop reads CASSLGGQQETQYF. In DNA, the CDR3 is TGTGCCAGCAGCTTAGGTGGACAGCAAGAGACCCAGTACTTC.

The CDR3 spells CAVLQGKAEAFF. The DNA of the CDR3 is TGTGCCGTACTCCAGGGGAAGGCTGAAGCTTTCTTT. This sequence joins TRBV28 and TRBJ1-1; D possibly corresponds to TRBD1 (6 bases). This CDR3 is 12 amino acids long. Trimming cost V 11 bases and J 6 bases, with 16 bases left between them. Germline V gives CDR1 MDHEN, CDR2 SYDVKM.

In its sample, this clonotype was seen a few times. The rearrangement links TRBV27 to TRBJ1-3, with a weak D call TRBD1 (6 bases). The CDR3 consists of 14 residues. Trimming removed 8 bases at V and 3 bases at J, with 14 bases between. The germline CDR1 and CDR2 sequences are MNHEY and SMNVEV (reference sequence). The CDR3 sequence is CASRERGNGNTIYF. CDR3 nucleotide sequence: TGTGCCAGCCGCGAGAGGGGGAATGGAAACACCATATATTTT.

This clonotype has ten or more counts. The chain has TRBV30 and TRBJ1-1; D unresolved. V was shortened by 0 bases and J by 0 bases, with 14 bases between the two germline ends. The CDR3 covers 16 residues. From germline, CDR1 is GTSNPN and CDR2 SVGIG (reference sequence). CDR3 in DNA: TGTGCCTGGAGTGTACTCCAGGCGGGCTTGAACACTGAAGCTTTCTTT. This encodes CAWSVLQAGLNTEAFF. Together with reference TRBV30 and TRBJ1-1, the CDR3 gives the full variable domain: SQTIHQWPATLVQPVGSPLSLECTVEGTSNPNLYWYRQAAGRGLQLLFYSVGIGQISSEVPQNLSASRPQDRQFILSSKKLLLSDSGFYLCAWSVLQAGLNTEAFFGQGTRLTVV.

This clonotype was counted a few times. The gene calls are TRBV2 and TRBJ1-4; 9 positions match TRBD1. Germline lookup yields CDR1 SNHLY and CDR2 FYNNEI. V was pared by 5 bases and J by 7 bases, with 8 bases of the junction left unmatched. The CDR3 is made up of 15 amino acids. The CDR3 spells CASSPNRGRGEKLFF. Here the CDR3 DNA reads TGTGCCAGCAGTCCAAACAGGGGGCGCGGTGAAAAACTGTTTTTT.

V gene TRBV5-1 combines with J gene TRBJ2-7; the match to TRBD2 covers 7 bases. The CDR3 runs 13 residues. In germline, CDR1 is SGHRS, CDR2 YFSETQ. Trimming removed 3 bases from V and 7 bases from J; junction bases left unmatched: 7. CDR3 nucleotide sequence: TGCGCCAGCAGCTCGCGACTAGCTAGGGAGCAGTACTTC. Encoded protein: CASSSRLAREQYF.

This clonotype was detected ten times or more. The chain recombines TRBV6-5 with TRBJ1-1; weak D call: TRBD1 (5 bases). The CDR3 runs to 15 residues. V dropped 3 bases and J dropped 0 bases, with 11 bases sitting between them. Germline lookup yields CDR1 MNHEY and CDR2 SVGAGI. CDR3 protein: CASSYSGNMNTEAFF. DNA for the CDR3: TGTGCCAGCAGTTATTCAGGGAACATGAACACTGAAGCTTTCTTT.

This clonotype was detected only a few times. V usage is TRBV20-1 and J usage is TRBJ1-1, with a tentative D call TRBD1 (6 bases). CDR1 DFQATT and CDR2 SNEGSKA come from the germline V gene (reference sequence). V gave up 3 bases and J gave up 2 bases, with 19 bases separating them. CDR3 length: 16 amino acids. This CDR3 reads CSASWGAKPLNTEAFF. The CDR3 DNA is TGCAGTGCTAGTTGGGGGGCGAAGCCGCTCAACACTGAAGCTTTCTTT.

The chain joins TRBV7-2 to TRBJ2-2; 7 nucleotides agree with TRBD2. V trimming: 1 base; J trimming: 6 bases; junction bases outside the gene matches: 8. The CDR3 loop spans 16 amino acids. CDR1 is SGHTA, CDR2 FQGNSA, per germline. CDR3: CASSLEAGRMPGELFF. DNA of the CDR3: TGTGCCAGCAGCTTAGAGGCCGGGAGGATGCCCGGGGAGCTGTTTTTT.

This clonotype was picked up a small number of times. J is TRBJ2-7 and V is TRBV25-1; 7 bases fit TRBD2. This CDR3 is 16 amino acids long. The V gene end was trimmed by 5 bases and the J gene end by 5 bases; junction bases not matched to a gene: 15. Germline CDR1 reads MGHDK; CDR2 reads SYGVNS. CDR3 amino acids: CASSSLTAGVIHEQYF. The CDR3 nucleotides read TGTGCCAGCAGTTCCCTGACGGCGGGAGTGATCCACGAGCAGTACTTC.

The chain uses TRBV19 and TRBJ1-2, with D hard to call. Per germline, CDR1 LNHDA and CDR2 SQIVND (reference sequence). The CDR3 consists of 13 residues. Deletions cut 5 bases from V and 2 bases from J, with 9 bases between. Here the CDR3 reads CASSPASNYGYTF. The CDR3 nucleotides read TGTGCCAGTAGTCCCGCCTCAAACTATGGCTACACCTTC.

The J gene is TRBJ1-5, the V gene TRBV19; the D gene is possibly TRBD1 (6 bases). There are 13 residues in the CDR3. Deletions cut 6 bases from V and 6 bases from J, with 12 bases between. Germline V gene sequence: CDR1 LNHDA, CDR2 SQIVND (reference sequence). CDR3 DNA: TGTGCCAGTAGCACAACAGGGACTCAGCCCCAGCATTTT. This encodes CASSTTGTQPQHF.

The table lists this clonotype with a few counts. The V gene is TRBV6-1, the J gene TRBJ2-5, with a weak D call TRBD1 (5 bases). V lost 7 bases, J lost 7 bases, and 13 bases lay in between. Looked up from germline, CDR1 is MNHNS and CDR2 is SASEGT. This CDR3 has 12 amino acids. CDR3 in DNA: TGTGCCAGCAAACACAGCCAGGGGACCCAGTACTTC. The encoded protein is CASKHSQGTQYF.

This clonotype was counted at least ten times. The chain links TRBV28 to TRBJ1-6; TRBD1 matches 7 bases. This CDR3 region has 14 residues. V lost 6 bases, J lost 5 bases, and 4 bases stayed unmatched. Germline V gene lookup returns CDR1 MDHEN and CDR2 SYDVKM. In DNA form, the CDR3 reads TGTGCCAGCAGACGAGGGACAGATAATTCACCCCTCCACTTT. Amino acids: CASRRGTDNSPLHF.

The V and J genes are TRBV28 and TRBJ2-1; unclear D gene. The V end was cut by 6 bases, the J end by 2 bases, with 5 bases between. The CDR3 runs 12 residues. CDR1 and CDR2 (germline): MDHEN, SYDVKM. The DNA of the CDR3 is TGTGCCAGCAGGCAGGCCTACAATGAGCAGTTCTTC. Translated: CASRQAYNEQFF.

This clonotype was recorded a few times. The J gene is TRBJ1-5, the V gene TRBV20-1, with D uncertain. V was clipped by 3 bases and J by 4 bases, with 13 bases between them. Germline values: CDR1 DFQATT, CDR2 SNEGSKA (reference sequence). The CDR3 runs to 14 residues. CDR3 protein: CSASLGIMNQPQHF. CDR3 sequence (DNA): TGCAGTGCTAGTTTGGGAATCATGAATCAGCCCCAGCATTTT.

Regarding this clonotype: Given a much more abundant clone one base away, this may be a read error. The rearrangement links TRBV20-1 to TRBJ1-6, with no clear D. V lost 1 base to trimming and J lost 6 bases, with 13 bases between them. Germline CDR1 reads DFQATT; CDR2 reads SNEGSKA (reference sequence). The CDR3 is 15 residues long. This chain's CDR3 is CSARASEGSNSPLHF. The CDR3 DNA reads as TGCAGTGCTAGAGCTTCCGAAGGGTCTAATTCACCCCTCCACTTT.

This clonotype occurred many times. In DNA, the CDR3 is TGTGCCAGCAGCGTAGGAGGATATGGCTACACCTTC. It codes for CASSVGGYGYTF. The chain is built from TRBV9 and TRBJ1-2; D uncertain. Looked up from germline, CDR1 is SGDLS and CDR2 is YYNGEE. V gave up 0 bases and J gave up 5 bases, with 5 bases separating them. The CDR3 has 12 residues.